These 20 T cell receptor beta chains came from one sample sequenced in a study of cytomegalovirus exposure and HLA in healthy donors. PCR was performed using 60 Vbeta and 13 Jbeta primers. The protocol was immunoSEQ multiplex PCR, while the TCRdb copy is restricted to in-frame clones and leaves out a portion. The sample contains some 100,000 clones, approximately 75% of which appear only once. The sequenced sample was PBMCs. Source of these receptors: a woman aged 40 to 55 in good health and CMV-seronegative.

In its sample, this clone was seen a few times. The chain links TRBV4-2 to TRBJ2-3, with D uncertain. The CDR3 has 15 residues. The germline V gene encodes CDR1 LGHNA and CDR2 YNFKEQ. Trimming shortened V by 4 bases and J by 2 bases, and 13 bases separated the two germline ends. The chain's CDR3 is CASSPASSITDTQYF. The DNA of the CDR3 is TGTGCCAGCAGCCCAGCGTCTTCCATCACAGATACGCAGTATTTT.

This chain connects TRBV5-5 to TRBJ1-5; TRBD1 is a possible D gene (5 bases). Germline assignment: CDR1 SGHKS and CDR2 YYEKEE (reference sequence). The CDR3 covers 15 residues. V lost 5 bases to trimming and J lost 2 bases, with 14 bases between them. DNA of the CDR3: TGTGCCAGCAGTCAGGGAACGCCAGGCAATCAGCCCCAGCATTTT. Protein product: CASSQGTPGNQPQHF.

This clone was counted between two and nine times. V gene TRBV7-2 combines with J gene TRBJ1-1; the match to TRBD1 covers 7 bases. The CDR3 length is 14 residues. Germline CDR1 reads SGHTA; CDR2 reads FQGNSA. The V gene end was trimmed by 6 bases and the J gene end by 1 base; junction bases not matched to a gene: 5. The CDR3 nucleotides are TGTGCCAGCAGGATCGGACAGGCGAACACTGAAGCTTTCTTT. This encodes CASRIGQANTEAFF.

Note on this clone: At one boundary the junction diverges from the germline segment, which might be a read error. J is TRBJ2-5 and V is TRBV7-9, with 12 bases that match TRBD2. This CDR3 is 16 amino acids long. Germline V gene data show CDR1 as SEHNR and CDR2 as FQNEAQ (reference sequence). The CDR3: CSSTIGPSGGEETQYF. The CDR3 DNA reads as TGTTCCAGCACCATTGGGCCTAGCGGGGGGGAAGAGACCCAGTACTTC.

V usage is TRBV11-3 and J usage is TRBJ2-5, with 9 positions matching TRBD1. The CDR3 covers 16 residues. V dropped 5 bases and J dropped 0; count of bases not matched to a gene: 7. The germline V gene encodes CDR1 SGHNT and CDR2 YENEEA. Here the CDR3 reads CASSAGTGLYQETQYF. The CDR3 DNA follows: TGTGCCAGCAGCGCCGGGACAGGGCTCTACCAAGAGACCCAGTACTTC.

In its sample, this clone was seen a few times. The rearrangement links TRBV4-3 to TRBJ1-2; D is unresolved. Trimming took off 0 bases at V and 0 bases at J, with 11 bases between the two ends. CDR3 length: 16 amino acids. Germline V gene sequence: CDR1 LGHNA, CDR2 YSLEER. In DNA form, the CDR3 reads TGCGCCAGCAGCCAAGATTCGAATTCAGCTAACTATGGCTACACCTTC. This encodes CASSQDSNSANYGYTF.

This clone has only one observation. The chain is built from TRBV5-4 and TRBJ2-5; 9 bases are a match to TRBD1. Germline CDR1 is SGHNT and CDR2 is YYREEE (reference sequence). With 4 bases clipped from V and 3 bases from J, the junction kept 10 bases outside the gene matches. The CDR3 contains 16 residues. The CDR3 DNA reads as TGTGCCAGCAGCGAGGGCCGGGACAGGGCTAAAGAGACCCAGTACTTC. This gives the protein CASSEGRDRAKETQYF.

This clone showed up just a few times. The chain links TRBV7-2 to TRBJ1-1; unclear D gene. Between the trimmed V and J ends, which lost 4 bases and 1 base, there was a span of 10 bases. CDR3 length: 14 residues. From germline, CDR1 is SGHTA and CDR2 FQGNSA. CDR3 bases: TGTGCCAGCAGCTCGACTCCCGGGAACACTGAAGCTTTCTTT. Its protein product is CASSSTPGNTEAFF.

The rearrangement joins TRBV4-3 to TRBJ1-5; D is ambiguous. The germline gives CDR1 LGHNA, CDR2 YSLEER. The CDR3 loop spans 16 amino acids. V shed 0 bases and J shed 3 bases, with 12 bases lying between them. The CDR3 reads CASSQDQAVYNQPQHF. DNA for the CDR3: TGCGCCAGCAGCCAAGATCAGGCAGTCTACAATCAGCCCCAGCATTTT.

The J gene is TRBJ1-1, the V gene TRBV19; 7 positions agree with TRBD1. Germline V CDR1 and CDR2: LNHDA, SQIVND (reference sequence). The junction had 10 bases not matched to a gene; V was cut back by 5 bases and J by 1 base. The CDR3 totals 16 residues. The CDR3 is CASSPLTGPQNTEAFF. The CDR3 nucleotides read TGTGCCAGTAGTCCGTTGACAGGGCCCCAGAACACTGAAGCTTTCTTT.

The V and J genes are TRBV9 and TRBJ2-3; 8 bases line up with TRBD2. J was trimmed by 4 bases and V by 3 bases; bases with no gene match: 7. The CDR3 has 15 amino acids. Germline V gives CDR1 SGDLS, CDR2 YYNGEE. The CDR3 region is CASSAGNGGADTQYF. CDR3 nucleotides: TGTGCCAGCAGCGCGGGGAACGGGGGGGCAGATACGCAGTATTTT.

The CDR3 region has the DNA TGTGCCAGCAGTCCGGGAGTAGGGGCGGTCACTGAAGCTTTCTTT. Translating it yields CASSPGVGAVTEAFF. V and J are TRBV2 and TRBJ1-1; possibly TRBD1 for D (5 bases). V lost 5 bases to trimming and J lost 4 bases, with 17 bases between them. The CDR3 contains 15 residues. Germline assignment: CDR1 SNHLY and CDR2 FYNNEI.

The chain carries TRBV11-2 and TRBJ1-2; D gene ambiguous. The CDR3 runs to 13 residues. The ends were cut back, 1 base at V and 4 bases at J, with 7 bases in the middle. Germline V CDR1 and CDR2: SGHAT, FQNNGV. DNA of the CDR3: TGTGCCAGCAGCTTAGCCCACGGCTATGGCTACACCTTC. It specifies CASSLAHGYGYTF.

In the case of this clone: One end of the junction does not line up with germline, which may come from a read error. The rearrangement uses TRBV7-9 and TRBJ1-1, with 8 bases aligning to TRBD1. CDR1 is SEHNR and CDR2 is FQNEAQ in the germline V gene (reference sequence). This CDR3 contains 15 residues. In DNA form, the CDR3 reads TGTTCCAGCAGCCCATTCGGGACAGGGAACACTGAAGCTTTCTTT. Its translation is CSSSPFGTGNTEAFF.

In its sample, this clone was seen a few times. V usage is TRBV6-5 and J usage is TRBJ1-4; the D gene is possibly TRBD1 (5 bases). CDR3 length equals 14 residues. Germline CDR1 is MNHEY and CDR2 is SVGAGI. Trimming took off 8 bases at V and 3 bases at J, with 13 bases between the two ends. For the CDR3, the DNA is TGTGCCAGCGCGCGGGACCCTTCTAATGAAAAACTGTTTTTT. Residues: CASARDPSNEKLFF.

The rearrangement joins TRBV18 to TRBJ2-2; 9 nucleotides agree with TRBD1. Unmatched junction bases numbered 5, after V lost 5 bases and J lost 1 base. This CDR3 has 16 amino acids. From germline, CDR1 is KGHSH and CDR2 LQKENI. Written as DNA, the CDR3 is TGTGCCAGCTCAACCCGGGGACAGGGGAACACCGGGGAGCTGTTTTTT. This sequence encodes CASSTRGQGNTGELFF.

This rearrangement joins TRBV6-5 to TRBJ2-7; D is undetermined. The CDR3 loop spans 13 amino acids. Per germline, CDR1 MNHEY and CDR2 SVGAGI. V was pared by 2 bases and J by 2 bases, with 7 bases between. The CDR3 loop reads CASSYNPTYEQYF. As DNA, the CDR3 is TGTGCCAGCAGTTACAATCCTACCTACGAGCAGTACTTC.

The genes are TRBV9 and TRBJ1-1, with 8 bases aligning to TRBD1. The germline V gene encodes CDR1 SGDLS and CDR2 YYNGEE. The CDR3 runs 14 residues. V trimming: 0 bases; J trimming: 6 bases; junction bases outside the gene matches: 4. CDR3 residues: CASSVGTGMPEAFF. As DNA, the CDR3 is TGTGCCAGCAGCGTAGGGACAGGGATGCCTGAAGCTTTCTTT.

The J gene is TRBJ2-5, the V gene TRBV21-1; the listed D gene, TRBD2, was not tested against the DNA. TRBV21-1 is a known pseudogene. The CDR3 is made up of 18 amino acids. The CDR3 sequence: CASSALEGNPLGQETQYF. CDR3 nucleotide sequence: TGTGCCAGCAGCGCCCTGGAGGGCAACCCCCTAGGACAAGAGACCCAGTACTTC.

This clone was detected only once. The chain employs TRBV5-1 and TRBJ2-7; 7 nucleotides line up with TRBD1. CDR1 is SGHRS, CDR2 YFSETQ, per germline. The ends lost 4 bases at V and 1 base at J; junction bases unmatched: 11. This CDR3 region has 16 residues. The CDR3 DNA reads as TGCGCCAGCAGCCCCCTCGGCACAGGGGAGTCCTACGAGCAGTACTTC. Its protein product is CASSPLGTGESYEQYF.